This T cell receptor beta chain was profiled in a study of early T cells in non-severe SARS-CoV-2 infection. This CDR3 has 14 amino acids. From germline, CDR1 is SGHAT and CDR2 FQDESV (reference sequence). Trimming shortened V by 5 bases and J by 3 bases, and 13 bases separated the two germline ends. In this sample, this clonotype turned up a few times. TCRdb called the 5' RACE reads again in MiXCR, with one record for every CDR3 protein. This table holds 55,000 to 75,000 distinct CDR3 sequences, roughly 8.4% found once. The TCR originated in an adult who was a healthcare worker with PCR-confirmed SARS-CoV-2 infection or an uninfected control (not recorded which). The chain uses TRBV11-1 and TRBJ1-2, with D unresolved. The sequenced material came from whole blood. The CDR3 DNA follows: TGTGCCAGCAGCCATGAGTCTCGCTACTATGGCTACACCTTC. This translates into CASSHESRYYGYTF.